This TCR beta chain was recovered during a study of control samples from healthy donors and cancer patients (dated by TCRdb to 2019 to 2021). Reading the germline V gene gives CDR1 KGHDR and CDR2 SFDVKD. The CDR3 sequence holds 12 residues, the cysteine and phenylalanine included. Here the CDR3 DNA is all that survives: 36 bases in frame from base 1. Trimming takes 4 bases from V and 3 bases from J, and the germline ends sit 5 bases apart. Receptor libraries were prepared by the immunoSEQ multiplex PCR assay. TCRdb limited this immuneACCESS table to in-frame rearrangements with V and J called. A share of clones is missing; checked studies link under half to unresolved V genes, and the rest is unexplained. For this sample there are about 160,000 clones; around 90% appear just once. More than 10% of the sample lies in the top ten. Of note for this clone: Which antigen it targets is not known. Base qualities are not provided; no much larger clone lies one nucleotide away.

The receptor was isolated from a man between 25 and 39 years old in good health. The specimen sequenced was blood. This receptor chain uses TRBV24-1 and TRBJ1-2, with no confidently assigned D gene. The DNA sequence follows: TGTGCCACCAGTGACTCCGACTATGGCTACACCTTC. Its amino acids are CATSDSDYGYTF.